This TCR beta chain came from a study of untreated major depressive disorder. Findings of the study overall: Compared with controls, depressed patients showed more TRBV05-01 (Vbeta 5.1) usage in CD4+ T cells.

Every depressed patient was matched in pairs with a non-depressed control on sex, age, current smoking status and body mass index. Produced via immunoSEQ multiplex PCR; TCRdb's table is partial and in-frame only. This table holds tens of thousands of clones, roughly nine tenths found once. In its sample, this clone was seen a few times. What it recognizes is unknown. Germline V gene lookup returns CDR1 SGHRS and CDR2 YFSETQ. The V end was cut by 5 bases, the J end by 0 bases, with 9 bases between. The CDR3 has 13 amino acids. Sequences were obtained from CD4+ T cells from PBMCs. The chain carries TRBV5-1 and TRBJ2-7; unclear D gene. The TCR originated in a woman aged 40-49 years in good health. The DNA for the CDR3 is TGCGCCAGCAGTCTCACAGCCTCCTACGAGCAGTACTTC. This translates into CASSLTASYEQYF.